This T cell receptor (beta chain) was found in a study of cytomegalovirus exposure and HLA in healthy donors. The PCR was carried out with 60 Vbeta primers and 13 Jbeta primers. Assay used: immunoSEQ multiplex PCR; TCRdb lists only in-frame clones, some missing. The sample records more than 95,000 clones, 72% being singletons. In regard to this clone: As yet, its antigen is unknown.

Study-wide results and limits: The study listed about 150 cytomegalovirus-associated TCR beta chains. Roughly even sequencing depth across donors was the assumption behind the presence/absence analyses. Some public TCRs appeared in many individuals, while most sequences were rare. An analysis done earlier found most TCR beta V segments productive about 87% or about 30% of the time.

This CDR3 has 14 residues. V gave up 5 bases and J gave up 8 bases, with 18 bases separating them. Per the germline V gene, CDR1 is PRHDT and CDR2 is FYEKMQ (reference sequence). This TCR came from a man aged 25 to 40 in good health and CMV-seronegative. V gene TRBV13 combines with J gene TRBJ1-2, with D possibly being TRBD1 (5 bases). Sequencing was done on a sample of PBMCs. The CDR3 region is CASSTGGEGYGYTF. DNA for the CDR3: TGTGCCAGCAGCACCGGAGGGGAGGGGTACGGCTACACCTTC.